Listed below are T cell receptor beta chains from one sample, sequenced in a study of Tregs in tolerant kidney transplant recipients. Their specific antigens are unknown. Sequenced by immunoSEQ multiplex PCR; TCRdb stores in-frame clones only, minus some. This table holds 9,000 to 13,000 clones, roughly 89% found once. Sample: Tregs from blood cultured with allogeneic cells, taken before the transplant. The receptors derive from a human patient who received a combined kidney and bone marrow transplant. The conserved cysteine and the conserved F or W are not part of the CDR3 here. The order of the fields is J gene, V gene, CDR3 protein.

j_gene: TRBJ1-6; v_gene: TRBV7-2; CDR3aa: ASSFDPGTRQYNSPLH
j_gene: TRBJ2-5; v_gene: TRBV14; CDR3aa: ASSQGSRSGGETQY
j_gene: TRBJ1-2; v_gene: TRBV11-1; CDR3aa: ASSLSGGTPYGYT
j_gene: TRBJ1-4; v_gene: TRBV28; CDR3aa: ASSDREKLF
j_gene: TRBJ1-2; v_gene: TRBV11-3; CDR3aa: ASSSFRDRDNYGYT
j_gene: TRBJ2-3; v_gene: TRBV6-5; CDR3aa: ASSYSVGMDTQY
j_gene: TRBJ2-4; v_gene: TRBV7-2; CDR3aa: ASSLGTGNSHKNIQY
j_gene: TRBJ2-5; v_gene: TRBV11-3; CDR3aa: ASSLARTSGQETQY
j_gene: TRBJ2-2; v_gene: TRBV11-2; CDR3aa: ASSPRPLTREAGELF
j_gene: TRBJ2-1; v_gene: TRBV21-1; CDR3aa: ASRPRRAEAGYNEQF
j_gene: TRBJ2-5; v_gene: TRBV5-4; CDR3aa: ASSRWPVQETQY
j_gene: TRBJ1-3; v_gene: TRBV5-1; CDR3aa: ASRANEFSGNTIY
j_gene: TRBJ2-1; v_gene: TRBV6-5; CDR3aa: ASRKSDRIYNEQF
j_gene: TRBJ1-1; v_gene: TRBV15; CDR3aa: ATSRNTEAF
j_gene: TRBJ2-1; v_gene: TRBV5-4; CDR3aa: ASSGGGADNEQF
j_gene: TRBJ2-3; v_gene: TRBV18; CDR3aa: ASSYFDSNTDTQY
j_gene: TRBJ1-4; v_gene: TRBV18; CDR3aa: ASSPTGMANEKLF
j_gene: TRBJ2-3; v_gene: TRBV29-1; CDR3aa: SVELNGDTQY
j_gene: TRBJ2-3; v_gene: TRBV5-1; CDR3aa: ASSSAGREADTQY
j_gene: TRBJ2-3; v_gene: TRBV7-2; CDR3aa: ASSPLGAALGDTQY
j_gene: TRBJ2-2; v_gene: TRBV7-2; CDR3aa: ASSLVTNTGELF
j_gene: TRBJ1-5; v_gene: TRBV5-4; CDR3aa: ASSLWGNQPQH
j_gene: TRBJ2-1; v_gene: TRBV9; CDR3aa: ASSVVAGSFYNEQF
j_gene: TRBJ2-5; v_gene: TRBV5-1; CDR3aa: ASSFQGAAQETQY
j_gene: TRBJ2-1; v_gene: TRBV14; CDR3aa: ASSSGTGYNEQF
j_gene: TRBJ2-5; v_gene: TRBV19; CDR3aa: ASSAGQVGETQY
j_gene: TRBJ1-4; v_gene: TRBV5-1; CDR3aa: ASSHGQRQEKLF
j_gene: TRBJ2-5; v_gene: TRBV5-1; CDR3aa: ASSSGLQLEETQY
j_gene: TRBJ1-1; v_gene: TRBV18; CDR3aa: ASSPATGGDTEAF
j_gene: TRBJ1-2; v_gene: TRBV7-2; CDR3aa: ASSLEPGHLLYGYT
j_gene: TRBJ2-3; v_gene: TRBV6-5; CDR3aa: ASRNPQGGTDTQY
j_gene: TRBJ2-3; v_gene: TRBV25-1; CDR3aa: ASRPGGGTQY
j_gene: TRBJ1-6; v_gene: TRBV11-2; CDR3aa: ASSLTGYNSPLH
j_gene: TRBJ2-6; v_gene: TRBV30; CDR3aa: AWSEGVGANVLT
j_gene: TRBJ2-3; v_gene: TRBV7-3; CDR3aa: DSSLGRADTQY
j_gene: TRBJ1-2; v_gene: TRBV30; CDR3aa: AFEMKGTGDGYT
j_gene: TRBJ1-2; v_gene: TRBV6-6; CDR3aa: ASSYRDRGTIGYT
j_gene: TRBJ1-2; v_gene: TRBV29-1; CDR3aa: SVEFIYGYT
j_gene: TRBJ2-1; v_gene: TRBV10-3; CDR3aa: AISPAGNEQF
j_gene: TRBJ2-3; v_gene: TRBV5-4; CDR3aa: ASSWSGGDTDTQY
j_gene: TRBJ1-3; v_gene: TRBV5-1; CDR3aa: ASSSGTHGNTIY
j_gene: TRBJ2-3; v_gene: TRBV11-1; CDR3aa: ASSLARTSGSTDTQY
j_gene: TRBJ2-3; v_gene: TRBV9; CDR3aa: ASSASGGEVTDTQY
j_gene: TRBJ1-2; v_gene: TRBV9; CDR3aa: ASSKGIYGYT
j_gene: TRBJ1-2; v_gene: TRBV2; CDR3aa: ASSERAVGYGYT
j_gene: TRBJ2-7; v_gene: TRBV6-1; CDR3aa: ASSERDLGRGEQY
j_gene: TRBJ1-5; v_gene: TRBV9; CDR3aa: ASSVGTGYQPQH
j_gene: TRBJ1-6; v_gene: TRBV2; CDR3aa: ASRSWGMNSPLH
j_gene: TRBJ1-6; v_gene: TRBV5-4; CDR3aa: ASSWGVGSSPLH
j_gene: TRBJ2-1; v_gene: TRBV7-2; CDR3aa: ASSYVGLAGGYNEQF
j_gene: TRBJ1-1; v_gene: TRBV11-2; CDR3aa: ASSLAGLSGTEAF
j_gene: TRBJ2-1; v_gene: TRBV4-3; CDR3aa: ASNRGLAGGYNEQF
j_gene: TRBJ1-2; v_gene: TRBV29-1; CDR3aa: SVEERTAPGGYT
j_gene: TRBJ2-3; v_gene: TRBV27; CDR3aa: ASSLRRIYTDTQY
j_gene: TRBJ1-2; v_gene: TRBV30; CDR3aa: AWRGEGGYT